This T cell receptor (beta chain) was identified during a study of shared clonotypes between healthy human individuals. CDR3 length: 14 amino acids. In germline, CDR1 is SGHRS, CDR2 YFSETQ. V was trimmed by 0 bases and J by 1 base, leaving 6 bases between them. An assay was performed, and its level was deep. Replicate PCRs from sorted subsets contained about 0.2 ug DNA, which is roughly 30,000 T cell genomes. Assay: immunoSEQ multiplex PCR; the TCRdb copy retains only in-frame clones and omits some. This sample has 2 million to 2.5 million clones, with approximately 93% found just once. Comment on this clone: What it binds is not known. The sample contains more than one DNA sequence encoding this CDR3.

Findings of the study overall: Non-shared clonotypes had lower generation probabilities than those shared by all four donors. Sampling involved blood alone; tissue repertoires likely differ.

The clonotype was recovered from a man younger than 35 in good health. Some clones in this sample may be carry-over from other donors' samples. Sequencing input: naive CD4+ T cells from PBMCs. The subset: CD45RA+ positively selected. This chain connects TRBV5-1 to TRBJ2-3; D unclear. The CDR3 reads CASSLDPRTDTQYF. CDR3 DNA sequence: TGCGCCAGCAGCTTGGATCCACGCACAGATACGCAGTATTTT.